Listed here is a single TCR beta chain. There is no known antigen for this receptor. No base quality information exists; no much larger clone differs at one position. For each enrolled patient, mismatch repair deficiency was established using either polymerase chain reaction or immunohistochemistry. TCR sequencing was carried out for a few patients who responded to pembrolizumab therapy. The phase II trial prospectively evaluated PD-1 blockade with pembrolizumab in advanced mismatch repair-deficient cancers, independent of tissue of origin. Peripheral blood T cell samples were serially collected before and at multiple times after PD-1 blockade was started. Blood sampling times were expressed in weeks after the first pembrolizumab dose. The germline V gene sets CDR1 to SGHRS and CDR2 to YFSETQ. The junction shows trimming of 0 bases on V and 0 bases on J, plus 10 bases between the germline ends. The CDR3, cysteine through phenylalanine, is 16 amino acids long. The sequence is cut down to CDR3 DNA, 48 bases in frame from base 1.

These data are taken from a study of PD-1 blockade in mismatch repair-deficient tumors (TCRdb year 2017). Regarding the research as a whole: Between late 2013 and September 2016, the trial enrolled about 93 consecutive patients with about twelve mismatch repair-deficient cancer types, every one of whom had been previously treated and was progressing. Tumor-associated T cell clones were tracked in the peripheral blood of patients responding to PD-1 blockade by deep sequencing of TCR CDR3 regions. What the study reported, not specific to this receptor: Clones residing in the tumor, which were often undetectable in blood before treatment, expanded quickly after pembrolizumab and then contracted, generally before radiologic responses.

Library construction relied on the immunoSEQ multiplex PCR assay. Imported from immuneACCESS, the table was reduced by TCRdb to in-frame sequences with V and J called. These copies leave out some clones; in studies compared against another copy, an unresolved V gene accounts for under half, and the cause of the remainder is not known. This sample has around 68,000 clones in its table, and about 72% of those were observed once. Over 4.5% of the sample is in the top ten clones. The chain joins TRBV5-1 to TRBJ1-3; tentative D gene TRBD1, with 5 bases matching. The sequence came from an adult with mismatch repair-deficient cancer. The sample consisted of peripheral blood, taken 2 weeks after starting pembrolizumab. For the CDR3, the sequence is CASSLANGGSGNTIYF. DNA sequence: TGCGCCAGCAGCTTGGCCAACGGGGGCTCTGGAAACACCATATATTTT.